A single T cell receptor (beta chain) is shown here with its context. The antigen is unknown. The data derive from a study of Graves' ophthalmopathy and Graves' hyperthyroidism. Broader study findings: Most expanded thyroid clonotypes above 0.001 frequency also appeared in blood.

Exclusion criteria comprised other autoimmune diseases, uncontrolled infections, pregnancy or lactation in patients. The authors amplified TCR beta CDR3 regions, and they did so from RNA transcripts for repertoire sequencing. The first round was an RT-PCR with HTBI primers, and the second round was a multiplex PCR. TCRdb re-called the multiplex PCR reads with MiXCR, one entry per CDR3 protein. The top ten clones hold 1.6% of a sample with about 400,000 distinct CDR3 sequences, approximately 20% of them seen once. The sequenced material came from peripheral blood. This TCR was recovered from a woman younger than 35 with Graves' ophthalmopathy.

CDR3 loop: CSVVQGAGNTIYF. Written as DNA, the CDR3 is TGCAGCGTTGTACAGGGCGCTGGAAACACCATATATTTT. The V call is TRBV29-1, the J call TRBJ1-3; D is possibly TRBD1 (6 bases). The CDR3 loop spans 13 amino acids. The germline V and J ends were trimmed by 4 bases and 2 bases, with 9 bases remaining between them. Per germline, CDR1 SQVTM and CDR2 ANQGSEA.